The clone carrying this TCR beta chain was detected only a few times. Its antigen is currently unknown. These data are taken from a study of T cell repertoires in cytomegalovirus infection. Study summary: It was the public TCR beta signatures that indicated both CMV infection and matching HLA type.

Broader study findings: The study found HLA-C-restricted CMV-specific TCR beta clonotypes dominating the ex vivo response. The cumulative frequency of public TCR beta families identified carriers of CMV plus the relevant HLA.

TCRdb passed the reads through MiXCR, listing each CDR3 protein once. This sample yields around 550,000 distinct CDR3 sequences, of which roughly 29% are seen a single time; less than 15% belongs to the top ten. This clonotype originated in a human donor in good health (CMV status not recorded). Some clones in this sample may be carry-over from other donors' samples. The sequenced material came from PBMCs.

DNA for the CDR3: TGTGCCAGCAGACACTTCGGGACAGGGGGATTAGGCGAGCAGTACTTC. This sequence encodes CASRHFGTGGLGEQYF. The chain links TRBV28 to TRBJ2-7, with 11 bases fitting TRBD1. The CDR3 is 16 residues long. The V gene end was trimmed by 6 bases and the J gene end by 6 bases; junction bases not matched to a gene: 13. The germline V gene encodes CDR1 MDHEN and CDR2 SYDVKM.